These 21 T cell receptor beta chains were sequenced from one sample in a study of T-cell memory formation after mild COVID-19 (dated by TCRdb to the early 2020s). The library was prepared using 5' RACE. Instrument used: Illumina NovaSeq 6000. The public reads were quality trimmed at Q25 with fastp and then assembled into clones with MiXCR by TCRdb, keeping productive beta chains. Under each unique CDR3 protein, matching rows form one entry showing the most common genes and DNA. This sample lists fewer than 650,000 distinct CDR3 sequences; about a fifth were detected once. The ten largest clones represent approximately 8% of the sample. Sequencing was done on a sample of PBMCs or a T cell subset sorted from them (not recorded which). The receptors were sampled from an adult woman who had mild COVID-19 (a few samples of this study predate the infection). The sample titles of this study are shuffled in the database, so cell type and time point are left out; the donor was told from shared clones.

For this clonotype: Mismatch with germline at one junction end may stem from a read error. The chain joins TRBV3-1 to TRBJ2-5; the D gene is possibly TRBD2 (5 bases). The CDR3 has 13 residues. Germline assignment: CDR1 LGHDT and CDR2 YNNKEL (reference sequence). CDR3 bases: TGTGCCAGCAGACAAGCGGAGAAAGAGACCCAGTACTTC. This sequence encodes CASRQAEKETQYF.

J is TRBJ2-5 and V is TRBV7-2; D is unclear. V was trimmed by 3 bases and J by 5 bases, leaving 13 bases between them. Germline-derived CDR1 and CDR2 are SGHTA and FQGNSA. The CDR3 sequence is 14 residues long. This CDR3 reads CASSFAAGKETQYF. CDR3 coding DNA: TGTGCCAGCAGCTTCGCGGCAGGCAAGGAGACCCAGTACTTC. The full variable domain, with the rest looked up from reference TRBV7-2 and TRBJ2-5, is GAGVSQSPSNKVTEKGKDVELRCDPISGHTALYWYRQSLGQGLEFLIYFQGNSAPDKSGLPSDRFSAERTGGSVSTLTIQRTQQEDSAVYLCASSFAAGKETQYFGPGTRLLVL.

This clonotype was observed a handful of times. V usage is TRBV3-1 and J usage is TRBJ1-5, with D perhaps matching TRBD1 (5 bases). V dropped 0 bases and J dropped 15 bases, with 12 bases sitting between them. Per germline, CDR1 LGHDT and CDR2 YNNKEL (reference sequence). The CDR3 length is 12 residues. The CDR3 DNA sequence: TGTGCCAGCAGCCAAGAACGAGGGGTTCGGCATTTT. Translation gives CASSQERGVRHF.

This rearrangement joins TRBV27 to TRBJ2-3; 8 bases are a match to TRBD1. CDR1 MNHEY and CDR2 SMNVEV come from the germline V gene (reference sequence). V gave up 4 bases and J gave up 4 bases; unmatched junction bases: 7. The CDR3 consists of 15 residues. CDR3: CASSWTGIFADTQYF. In DNA, the CDR3 is TGTGCCAGCAGTTGGACAGGGATTTTCGCAGATACGCAGTATTTT.

CDR3 amino acids: CASSRFDTPLNTGELFF. CDR3 DNA sequence: TGCGCCAGCAGCCGCTTCGACACGCCGCTGAACACCGGGGAGCTGTTTTTT. The rearrangement uses TRBV4-1 and TRBJ2-2; no clear D gene. CDR1 MGHRA and CDR2 YSYEKL come from the germline V gene. The CDR3 is 17 amino acids. V lost 4 bases and J 1 base, leaving 16 bases between the germline ends.

This clonotype appeared many times. The CDR3 region has the DNA TGTGCCAGCAGCTTGGGGGGGTACACAGATACGCAGTATTTT. Translated: CASSLGGYTDTQYF. V and J are TRBV5-5 and TRBJ2-3; perhaps D is TRBD1 or TRBD2 (5 bases each). The CDR3 is 14 residues long. V lost 0 bases and J lost 2, with 7 bases in between. CDR1 is SGHKS, CDR2 YYEKEE, per germline (reference sequence).

The V gene is TRBV7-7, the J gene TRBJ2-7; D is uncertain. CDR3 size: 14 residues. The ends were cut back, 3 bases at V and 2 bases at J, with 11 bases in the middle. CDR1 and CDR2 from the germline V gene are SSHAT and FNYEAQ (reference sequence). CDR3 amino acids: CASSFPRRPYEQYF. The CDR3 DNA is TGTGCCAGCAGCTTTCCCCGGCGGCCCTACGAGCAGTACTTC.

The chain is built from TRBV12-3 or TRBV12-4 and TRBJ1-2; 11 positions agree with TRBD1. V trimming: 5 bases; J trimming: 4 bases; junction bases outside the gene matches: 6. This CDR3 has 15 amino acids. CDR3 residues: CASSPGQGEIYGYTF. In DNA form, the CDR3 reads TGTGCCAGCAGTCCGGGACAGGGGGAAATCTATGGCTACACCTTC.

This clonotype was seen only a few times. The rearrangement uses TRBV7-9 and TRBJ2-7; 8 nucleotides agree with TRBD1. Germline V gene lookup returns CDR1 SEHNR and CDR2 FQNEAQ (reference sequence). This CDR3 is built from 15 residues. The J segment lost 3 bases and the V segment lost 3 bases, leaving 7 bases of the junction unmatched. The CDR3 reads CASSFPGQDFYEQYF. The CDR3 nucleotides read TGTGCCAGCAGCTTTCCGGGACAGGATTTCTACGAGCAGTACTTC.

This clonotype was counted at least ten times. The chain links TRBV18 to TRBJ2-1; D is ambiguous. There are 14 residues in the CDR3. Germline lookup yields CDR1 KGHSH and CDR2 LQKENI. V shed 0 bases and J shed 2 bases, with 5 bases lying between them. CDR3 coding DNA: TGTGCCAGCTCACCACCGATGCCCTACAATGAGCAGTTCTTC. Translating gives CASSPPMPYNEQFF.

The genes are TRBV12-3 or TRBV12-4 and TRBJ1-1, with TRBD1 matching 7 bases. This CDR3 contains 15 residues. Unmatched junction bases numbered 8, after V lost 6 bases and J lost 1 base. The CDR3 sequence is CASRSTGWGNTEAFF. The DNA of the CDR3 is TGTGCCAGCAGGTCGACAGGGTGGGGGAACACTGAAGCTTTCTTT.

The chain employs TRBV29-1 and TRBJ1-5; TRBD1 might be the D (6 bases). The CDR3 consists of 13 residues. Germline V gene sequence: CDR1 SQVTM, CDR2 ANQGSEA. The germline V and J ends were trimmed by 6 bases and 3 bases, with 12 bases remaining between them. In DNA, the CDR3 is TGCAGCGTCCGGACAGTCCCCAATCAGCCCCAGCATTTT. As protein: CSVRTVPNQPQHF.

The rearrangement uses TRBV29-1 and TRBJ2-1; 9 nucleotides line up with TRBD1. The CDR3 runs 15 residues. CDR1 and CDR2 from the germline V gene are SQVTM and ANQGSEA. Trimming at V came to 4 bases and at J to 8 bases, leaving 12 bases not matched to a gene. In DNA, the CDR3 is TGCAGCGTTGGGGCGCCGGGACAGGGCAACGATGAGCAGTTCTTC. This sequence encodes CSVGAPGQGNDEQFF.

This clonotype occurred a few times. The chain couples TRBV12-3 or TRBV12-4 to TRBJ2-2; 8 positions agree with TRBD2. This CDR3 region has 15 residues. V lost 5 bases to trimming and J lost 4 bases; unmatched junction nucleotides: 6. DNA of the CDR3: TGTGCCAGCAGTATTAGCGGGGAGATCACCGGGGAGCTGTTTTTT. This encodes CASSISGEITGELFF.

This clonotype was recorded at least ten times. The rearrangement links TRBV7-3 to TRBJ2-7; TRBD2 matches at 9 bases. The CDR3 is made up of 15 amino acids. Trimming removed 1 base from V and 2 bases from J; junction bases left unmatched: 3. Germline values: CDR1 SGHTA, CDR2 FQGTGA. CDR3 DNA sequence: TGTGCCAGCAGCTTAAGGCGGGGGGGCGCCTACGAGCAGTACTTC. This translates into CASSLRRGGAYEQYF.

This chain joins TRBV11-3 and TRBJ1-5, with D hard to call. Germline V gene sequence: CDR1 SGHNT, CDR2 YENEEA. V gave up 0 bases and J gave up 6 bases, with 6 bases separating them. The CDR3 length is 13 residues. The CDR3 protein is CASSLDQSQPQHF. CDR3 sequence (DNA): TGTGCCAGCAGCTTAGATCAAAGTCAGCCCCAGCATTTT.

In its sample, this clonotype was seen a few times. The chain employs TRBV12-3 or TRBV12-4 and TRBJ2-7, with D possibly matching TRBD2 (5 bases). The CDR3 extends over 12 amino acids. V lost 5 bases to trimming and J lost 4 bases, with 9 bases between them. The CDR3 here is CASSVGIYEQYF. DNA for the CDR3: TGTGCCAGCAGTGTCGGGATTTACGAGCAGTACTTC.

This sequence joins TRBV29-1 and TRBJ2-1; D is ambiguous. The CDR3 is 12 residues long. Germline lookup yields CDR1 SQVTM and CDR2 ANQGSEA. V lost 3 bases and J 4 bases, leaving 7 bases between the germline ends. The DNA of the CDR3 is TGCAGCGTTGACGAAGGATACAATGAGCAGTTCTTC. Protein sequence: CSVDEGYNEQFF.

The V and J genes are TRBV7-6 and TRBJ2-3; maybe TRBD2 (6 bases). This CDR3 is 15 amino acids long. Trimming cost V 4 bases and J 2 bases, with 13 bases left between them. Germline CDR1 SGHVS, CDR2 FNYEAQ. The CDR3 region is CASSSPGLHTDTQYF. The DNA for the CDR3 is TGTGCCAGCAGCTCCCCGGGACTCCACACAGATACGCAGTATTTT.

J is TRBJ1-1 and V is TRBV27; 7 nucleotides align to TRBD1. Germline V gene lookup returns CDR1 MNHEY and CDR2 SMNVEV (reference sequence). The length of the CDR3 is 17 residues. After removal of 6 bases from V and 3 bases from J, the junction contained 16 bases not matched to a gene. Here the CDR3 reads CASSPEGTGVGDTEAFF. The CDR3 DNA follows: TGTGCCAGCAGCCCTGAAGGTACAGGGGTGGGGGACACTGAAGCTTTCTTT.

The table lists this clonotype with a few counts. The DNA of the CDR3 is TGTGCCAGCAGCACCCGACTACAGGGGGCGGGCACAGATACGCAGTATTTT. This codes for CASSTRLQGAGTDTQYF. The chain has TRBV11-2 and TRBJ2-3, with 9 bases identical to TRBD1. This CDR3 spans 17 amino acids. V lost 5 bases and J lost 1; bases outside the gene matches: 10. The germline CDR1 and CDR2 sequences are SGHAT and FQNNGV. Drawing the rest from reference TRBV11-2 and TRBJ2-3, the complete variable domain is EAGVAQSPRYKIIEKRQSVAFWCNPISGHATLYWYQQILGQGPKLLIQFQNNGVVDDSQLPKDRFSAERLKGVDSTLKIQPAKLEDSAVYLCASSTRLQGAGTDTQYFGPGTRLTVL.